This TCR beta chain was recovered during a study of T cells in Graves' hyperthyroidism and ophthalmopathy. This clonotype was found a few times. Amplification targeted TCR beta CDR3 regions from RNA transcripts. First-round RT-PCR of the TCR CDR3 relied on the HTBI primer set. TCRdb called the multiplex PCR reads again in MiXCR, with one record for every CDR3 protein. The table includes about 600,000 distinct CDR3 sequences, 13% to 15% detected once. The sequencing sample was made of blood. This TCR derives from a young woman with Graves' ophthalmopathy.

CDR3 DNA: TGTGCCGGCATCACGGCGGCGGAATCTGGGGCCAACGTCCTGACTTTC. Its protein product is CAGITAAESGANVLTF. The chain couples TRBV28 to TRBJ2-6; D unclear. Germline values: CDR1 MDHEN, CDR2 SYDVKM. Trimming took 11 bases from V and 1 from J, leaving 18 bases between them. This CDR3 is built from 16 residues.